This T cell receptor (beta chain) was sequenced in a study of blood T cells in healthy people across ages. Germline V lookup: CDR1 ENHRY, CDR2 SYGVKD. The V and J ends lost 8 bases and 7 bases, in that order; junction bases with no gene match: 6. The CDR3 covers 12 residues. A second roughly 7 to 12 cycle PCR used barcoded and J-beta primers. Each single sample gave us at least 2.5 million CDR3-containing paired-end reads. TCRdb redid the calling of the 5' RACE reads with MiXCR, one entry per CDR3 protein. The table shows roughly 790,000 distinct CDR3 sequences, with 43% occurring only once. The table lists this clonotype with many counts. The antigen is undetermined. No fewer than 6 million PBMCs went into each sample. Whole-study results and caveats: Older age coincided with a roughly linear decline in TCR beta diversity per million T cells. Diversity figures derived from one million T cells were judged to underestimate the true value.

Sequencing was carried out using blood. The receptor was isolated from a woman aged 60-75 years in good health. This chain connects TRBV10-3 to TRBJ1-2, with 8 bases identical to TRBD1. The CDR3 region is CAIDRGGGGYTF. DNA for the CDR3: TGTGCCATCGACAGGGGAGGTGGTGGCTACACCTTC.